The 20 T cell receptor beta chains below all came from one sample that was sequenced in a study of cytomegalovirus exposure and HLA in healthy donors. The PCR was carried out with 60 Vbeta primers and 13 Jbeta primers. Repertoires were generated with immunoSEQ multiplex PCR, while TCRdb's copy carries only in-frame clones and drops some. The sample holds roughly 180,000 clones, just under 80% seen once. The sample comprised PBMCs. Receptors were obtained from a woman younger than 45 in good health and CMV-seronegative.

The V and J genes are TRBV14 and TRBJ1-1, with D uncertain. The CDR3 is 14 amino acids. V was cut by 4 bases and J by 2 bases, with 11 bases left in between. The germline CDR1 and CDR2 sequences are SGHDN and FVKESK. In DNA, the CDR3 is TGTGCCAGCAGCCTTCAGACTGACAACACTGAAGCTTTCTTT. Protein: CASSLQTDNTEAFF.

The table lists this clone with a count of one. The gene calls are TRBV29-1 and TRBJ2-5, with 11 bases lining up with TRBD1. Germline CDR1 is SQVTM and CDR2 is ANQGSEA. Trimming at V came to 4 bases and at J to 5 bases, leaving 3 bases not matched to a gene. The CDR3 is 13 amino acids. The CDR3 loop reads CSVAGTGGETQYF. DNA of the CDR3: TGCAGCGTTGCCGGGACAGGGGGGGAGACCCAGTACTTC.

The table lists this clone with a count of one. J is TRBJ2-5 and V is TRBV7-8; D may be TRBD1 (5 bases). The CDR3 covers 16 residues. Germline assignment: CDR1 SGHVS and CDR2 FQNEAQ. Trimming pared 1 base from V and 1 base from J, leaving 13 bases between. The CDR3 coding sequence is TGTGCCAGCAGCTTAGGGGGATCGACAGCCCAAGAGACCCAGTACTTC. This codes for CASSLGGSTAQETQYF.

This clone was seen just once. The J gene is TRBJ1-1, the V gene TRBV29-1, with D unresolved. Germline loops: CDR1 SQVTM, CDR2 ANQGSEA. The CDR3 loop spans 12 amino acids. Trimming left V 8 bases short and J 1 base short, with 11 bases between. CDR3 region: CSTRVTNTEAFF. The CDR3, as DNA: TGCAGCACCCGGGTTACGAACACTGAAGCTTTCTTT.

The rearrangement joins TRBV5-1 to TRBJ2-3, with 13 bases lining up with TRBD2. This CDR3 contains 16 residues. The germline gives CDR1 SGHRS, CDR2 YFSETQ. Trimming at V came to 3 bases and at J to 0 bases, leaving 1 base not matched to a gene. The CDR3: CASSWGLAGSTDTQYF. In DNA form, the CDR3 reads TGCGCCAGCAGCTGGGGACTAGCGGGGAGCACAGATACGCAGTATTTT.

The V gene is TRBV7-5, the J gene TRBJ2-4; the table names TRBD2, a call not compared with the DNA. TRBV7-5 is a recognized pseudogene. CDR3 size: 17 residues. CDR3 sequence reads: CARSKTLAGGAKNIQYF. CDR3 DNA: TGTGCCAGAAGCAAGACACTAGCGGGGGGCGCCAAAAACATTCAGTACTTC.

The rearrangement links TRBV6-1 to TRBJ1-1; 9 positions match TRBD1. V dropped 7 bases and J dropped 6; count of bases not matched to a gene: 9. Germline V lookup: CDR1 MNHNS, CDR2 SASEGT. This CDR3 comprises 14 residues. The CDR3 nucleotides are TGTGCCAGCACAGAACAGGGGGCACTATCTGAAGCTTTCTTT. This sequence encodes CASTEQGALSEAFF.

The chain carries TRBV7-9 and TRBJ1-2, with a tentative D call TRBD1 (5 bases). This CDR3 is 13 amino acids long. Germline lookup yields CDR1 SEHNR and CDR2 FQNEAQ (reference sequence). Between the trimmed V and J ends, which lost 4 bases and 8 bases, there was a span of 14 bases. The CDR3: CASSSQGLEGYTF. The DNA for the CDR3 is TGTGCCAGCAGCTCGCAGGGCTTGGAGGGCTACACCTTC.

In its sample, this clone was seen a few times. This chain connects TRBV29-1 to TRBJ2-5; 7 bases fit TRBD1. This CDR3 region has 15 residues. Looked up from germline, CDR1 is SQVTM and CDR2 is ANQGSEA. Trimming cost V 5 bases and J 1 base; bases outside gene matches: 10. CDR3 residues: CSVSSGTDLQETQYF. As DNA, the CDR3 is TGCAGCGTTTCCTCCGGGACAGACCTCCAAGAGACCCAGTACTTC.

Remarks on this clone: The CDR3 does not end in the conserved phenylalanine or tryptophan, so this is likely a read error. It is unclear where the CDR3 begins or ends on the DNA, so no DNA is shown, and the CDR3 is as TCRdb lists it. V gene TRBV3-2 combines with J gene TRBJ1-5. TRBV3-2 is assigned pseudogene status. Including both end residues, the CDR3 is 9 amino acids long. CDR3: CAYKDWWGR.

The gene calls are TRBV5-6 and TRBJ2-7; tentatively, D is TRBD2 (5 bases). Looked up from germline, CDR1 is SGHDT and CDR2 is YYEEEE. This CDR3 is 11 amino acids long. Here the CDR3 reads CASSWGEVEDV. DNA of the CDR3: TGTGCCAGCAGCTGGGGTGAGGTGGAGGACGTC.

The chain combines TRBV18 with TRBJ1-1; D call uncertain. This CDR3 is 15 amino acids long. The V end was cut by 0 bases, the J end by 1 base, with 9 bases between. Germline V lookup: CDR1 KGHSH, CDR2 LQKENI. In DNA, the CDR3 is TGTGCCAGCTCACCACCGAGCAGGAAGAACACTGAAGCTTTCTTT. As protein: CASSPPSRKNTEAFF.

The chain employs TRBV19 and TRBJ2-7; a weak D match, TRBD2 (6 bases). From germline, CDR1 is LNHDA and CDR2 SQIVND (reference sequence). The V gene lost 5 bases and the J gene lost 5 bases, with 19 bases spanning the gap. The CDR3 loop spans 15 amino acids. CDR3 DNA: TGTGCCAGTAGTTCTCGGCGGGGAAACGAGGACGAGCAGTACTTC. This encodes CASSSRRGNEDEQYF.

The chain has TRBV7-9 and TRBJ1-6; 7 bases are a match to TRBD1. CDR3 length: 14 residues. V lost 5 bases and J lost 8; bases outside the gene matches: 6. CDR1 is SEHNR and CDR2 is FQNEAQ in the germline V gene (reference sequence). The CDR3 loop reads CASSHDRDHSPLHF. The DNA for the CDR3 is TGTGCCAGCAGCCATGACAGGGACCATTCACCCCTCCACTTT.

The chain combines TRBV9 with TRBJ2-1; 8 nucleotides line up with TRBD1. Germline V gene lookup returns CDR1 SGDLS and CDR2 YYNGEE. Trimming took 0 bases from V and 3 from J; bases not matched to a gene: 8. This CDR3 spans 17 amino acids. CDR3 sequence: CASSVGAAGGVYNEQFF. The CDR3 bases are TGTGCCAGCAGCGTAGGGGCGGCAGGGGGCGTCTACAATGAGCAGTTCTTC.

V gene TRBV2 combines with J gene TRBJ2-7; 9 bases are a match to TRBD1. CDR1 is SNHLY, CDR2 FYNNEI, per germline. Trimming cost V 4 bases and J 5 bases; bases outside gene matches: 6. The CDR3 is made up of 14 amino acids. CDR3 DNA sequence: TGTGCCAGCAGTGGGGGACAGGGTTTCGACGAGCAGTACTTC. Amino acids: CASSGGQGFDEQYF.

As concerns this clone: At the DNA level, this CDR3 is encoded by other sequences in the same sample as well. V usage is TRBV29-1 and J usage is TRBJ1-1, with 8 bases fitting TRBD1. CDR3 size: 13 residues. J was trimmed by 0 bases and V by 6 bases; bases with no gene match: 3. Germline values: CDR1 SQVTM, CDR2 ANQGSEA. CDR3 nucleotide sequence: TGCAGCGTGGGGACAGGCCTGAACACTGAAGCTTTCTTT. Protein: CSVGTGLNTEAFF.

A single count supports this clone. CDR3 DNA sequence: TGTGCCAGTAGTATAAAGCCGCCGTGGGCCGAGCAGTACTTC. The encoded protein is CASSIKPPWAEQYF. The rearrangement links TRBV19 to TRBJ2-7, with no clear D. Trimming pared 2 bases from V and 6 bases from J, leaving 14 bases between. The length of the CDR3 is 14 residues. Germline V CDR1 and CDR2: LNHDA, SQIVND (reference sequence).

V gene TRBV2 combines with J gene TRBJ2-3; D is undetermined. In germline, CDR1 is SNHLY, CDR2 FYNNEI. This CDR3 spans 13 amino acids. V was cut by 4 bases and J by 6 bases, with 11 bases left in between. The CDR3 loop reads CASSGARLDTQYF. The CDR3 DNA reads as TGTGCCAGCAGTGGGGCCCGGTTGGATACGCAGTATTTT.

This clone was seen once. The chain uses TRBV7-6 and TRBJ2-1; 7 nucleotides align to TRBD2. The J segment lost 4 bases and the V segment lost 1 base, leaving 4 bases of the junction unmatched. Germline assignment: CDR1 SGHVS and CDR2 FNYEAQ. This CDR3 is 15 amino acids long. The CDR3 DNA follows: TGTGCCAGCAGCTTAGACGTGGGGGGGTACAATGAGCAGTTCTTC. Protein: CASSLDVGGYNEQFF.